The 26 T cell receptor beta chains below all came from one sample that was sequenced in a study of blood T cell repertoires in COVID-19. The table came from immunoSEQ multiplex PCR; TCRdb's copy has only in-frame clones and leaves some out. The sample yields some 80,000 clones, about 82% seen once. The sample was peripheral blood. All receptors come from a woman aged 80 or over in a cohort sampled during active or convalescent COVID-19.

The CDR3 region has the DNA TGTGCCAGCAATGGACACCTGAACACTGAAGCTTTCTTT. It is translated as CASNGHLNTEAFF. The chain joins TRBV27 to TRBJ1-1; possible D gene TRBD1, 5 bases. Germline lookup yields CDR1 MNHEY and CDR2 SMNVEV (reference sequence). V was clipped by 7 bases and J by 0 bases, with 9 bases between them. The CDR3 contains 13 residues.

This clone was recorded only once. The chain has TRBV7-9 and TRBJ2-7; 12 nucleotides agree with TRBD1. Germline V CDR1 and CDR2: SEHNR, FQNEAQ (reference sequence). Trimming removed 5 bases from V and 4 bases from J; junction bases left unmatched: 12. CDR3 length equals 17 residues. Written as DNA, the CDR3 is TGTGCCAGCAGCACAGACGGGACAGGGGGCTTTGGGTACGAGCAGTACTTC. Translation: CASSTDGTGGFGYEQYF.

The gene calls are TRBV28 and TRBJ1-1; 10 bases are shared with TRBD1. CDR1 and CDR2 (germline): MDHEN, SYDVKM. Trimming took 5 bases from V and 3 from J; bases not matched to a gene: 6. The CDR3 extends over 15 amino acids. CDR3 nucleotides: TGTGCCAGCAGTAGTCTCGGACAGGGGGACACTGAAGCTTTCTTT. Translation gives CASSSLGQGDTEAFF.

This sequence joins TRBV2 and TRBJ2-6, with 13 bases that match TRBD2. In germline, CDR1 is SNHLY, CDR2 FYNNEI. Unmatched junction bases numbered 11, after V lost 6 bases and J lost 0 bases. There are 20 residues in the CDR3. The CDR3 DNA reads TGTGCCAGCAGCGTTCTTCCGGGACTAGCGGGAAGCTCTGGGGCCAACGTCCTGACTTTC. Its translation is CASSVLPGLAGSSGANVLTF.

The rearrangement uses TRBV3-1 (or the pseudogene TRBV3-2) and TRBJ1-2; D not certain. There are 13 residues in the CDR3. CDR1 is LGHDT, CDR2 YNNKEL, per germline (reference sequence). Trimming pared 3 bases from V and 3 bases from J, leaving 8 bases between. CDR3 DNA sequence: TGTGCCAGCAGCCAGACATTCGACTATGGCTACACCTTC. It encodes CASSQTFDYGYTF.

This clone appeared a few times. The CDR3: CASGTGSIYGYTF. The CDR3 DNA reads as TGTGCCAGCGGAACAGGCTCAATCTATGGCTACACCTTC. V gene TRBV3-1 (or the pseudogene TRBV3-2) combines with J gene TRBJ1-2, with TRBD1 as a possible D gene (5 bases). The CDR3 consists of 13 residues. The V and J ends lost 8 bases and 4 bases respectively, with 14 bases between them. In germline, CDR1 is LGHDT, CDR2 YNNKEL (reference sequence).

In this sample, this clone turned up once. The chain uses TRBV3-1 (or the pseudogene TRBV3-2) and TRBJ1-2; 8 bases match TRBD1. Per germline, CDR1 LGHDT and CDR2 YNNKEL (reference sequence). The CDR3 has 14 amino acids. The junction had 7 bases not matched to a gene; V was cut back by 2 bases and J by 8 bases. CDR3 in amino acids: CASSQHGQGQGYTF. The CDR3 coding sequence is TGTGCCAGCAGCCAACATGGACAGGGCCAAGGCTACACCTTC.

V and J are TRBV10-1 and TRBJ2-1, with D perhaps matching TRBD1 (6 bases). Germline V CDR1 and CDR2: WNHNN, SYGVQD (reference sequence). Deletions cut 7 bases from V and 3 bases from J, with 22 bases between. This CDR3 contains 17 residues. The CDR3, as DNA: TGCGCCAGCACATGGACAGAGAGAGGGGAAGTCTACAATGAGCAGTTCTTC. It yields the protein CASTWTERGEVYNEQFF.

The chain has TRBV28 and TRBJ1-5; possible D gene TRBD1, 6 bases. The CDR3 is 16 amino acids. The V and J ends lost 4 bases and 7 bases respectively, with 20 bases between them. Germline CDR1 reads MDHEN; CDR2 reads SYDVKM. The CDR3 sequence is CASSSWGQARNQPQHF. The CDR3 bases are TGTGCCAGCAGTTCATGGGGGCAGGCCCGGAACCAGCCCCAGCATTTT. The variable domain in full, with the rest retrieved from reference TRBV28 and TRBJ1-5, is DVKVTQSSRYLVKRTGEKVFLECVQDMDHENMFWYRQDPGLGLRLIYFSYDVKMKEKGDIPEGYSVSREKKERFSLILESASTNQTSMYLCASSSWGQARNQPQHFGDGTRLSIL.

This rearrangement joins TRBV7-2 to TRBJ2-7, with D possibly TRBD2 on 5 matching bases. Germline CDR1 reads SGHTA; CDR2 reads FQGNSA. This CDR3 is 14 amino acids long. Between the trimmed V and J ends, which lost 6 bases and 2 bases, there was a span of 14 bases. DNA of the CDR3: TGTGCCAGCAGGCGGACTGGCTTAACCTACGAGCAGTACTTC. Amino acid sequence: CASRRTGLTYEQYF.

The chain combines TRBV29-1 with TRBJ2-5; tentative D call: TRBD2 (5 bases). V gave up 0 bases and J gave up 4 bases, with 15 bases separating them. CDR1 SQVTM and CDR2 ANQGSEA come from the germline V gene. The CDR3 is 15 amino acids. CDR3 residues: CSVEEFRTGGETQYF. Written as DNA, the CDR3 is TGCAGCGTTGAAGAATTCCGGACTGGAGGAGAGACCCAGTACTTC.

The chain is built from TRBV5-3 and TRBJ2-3; 8 nucleotides line up with TRBD2. TRBV5-3 is marked as an open reading frame, function uncertain. V dropped 6 bases and J dropped 4; count of bases not matched to a gene: 7. The CDR3 length is 14 residues. CDR3 region: CARIRGGLADTQYF. CDR3 nucleotide sequence: TGTGCCAGAATCCGGGGGGGTTTAGCAGATACGCAGTATTTT.

The chain uses TRBV27 and TRBJ2-1; 7 bases match TRBD2. The CDR3 is 17 residues long. Per the germline V gene, CDR1 is MNHEY and CDR2 is SMNVEV (reference sequence). V lost 4 bases and J lost 0; bases outside the gene matches: 9. DNA for the CDR3: TGTGCCAGCAGTTCCCTGGGGCGGGAGAGCTCCTACAATGAGCAGTTCTTC. This sequence encodes CASSSLGRESSYNEQFF.

The chain employs TRBV5-4 and TRBJ2-2; TRBD2 agrees at 11 bases. This CDR3 spans 16 amino acids. Germline CDR1 reads SGHNT; CDR2 reads YYREEE (reference sequence). V was clipped by 5 bases and J by 4 bases; unmatched bases: 7. CDR3 amino acids: CASRKLAGDITGELFF. The DNA of the CDR3 is TGTGCCAGCAGAAAACTAGCGGGAGATATCACCGGGGAGCTGTTTTTT.

J is TRBJ2-7 and V is TRBV20-1; D tentatively reads TRBD1 or TRBD2 (5 bases each). From germline, CDR1 is DFQATT and CDR2 SNEGSKA (reference sequence). The CDR3 totals 15 residues. Trimming removed 4 bases from V and 2 bases from J, with 18 bases in between. CDR3 amino acids: CSAIDSPWGAYEQYF. The CDR3 DNA is TGCAGTGCTATTGACAGCCCGTGGGGAGCCTACGAGCAGTACTTC.

The rearrangement links TRBV5-4 to TRBJ1-6; 8 bases are a match to TRBD1. V dropped 4 bases and J dropped 6; count of bases not matched to a gene: 6. Germline CDR1 is SGHNT and CDR2 is YYREEE (reference sequence). The CDR3 runs to 15 residues. The CDR3 loop is CASSRPGQVNSPLHF. The DNA for the CDR3 is TGTGCCAGCAGCCGACCGGGACAGGTTAATTCACCCCTCCACTTT.

The chain couples TRBV20-1 to TRBJ1-2; D is uncertain. Trimming took 7 bases from V and 4 from J, leaving 10 bases between them. This CDR3 contains 11 residues. CDR1 is DFQATT and CDR2 is SNEGSKA in the germline V gene (reference sequence). The CDR3 region is CSVSSSYGYTF. The DNA of the CDR3 is TGCAGTGTATCGTCGAGCTATGGCTACACCTTC.

The table lists this clone with a count of one. This chain joins TRBV10-3 and TRBJ2-7; TRBD1 agrees at 7 bases. From germline, CDR1 is ENHRY and CDR2 SYGVKD. V lost 4 bases and J lost 5; bases outside the gene matches: 5. The CDR3 spans 13 residues. The CDR3 is CAISGKTGDEQYF. As DNA, the CDR3 is TGTGCCATCAGTGGGAAAACAGGGGACGAGCAGTACTTC.

The chain has TRBV9 and TRBJ2-1; a possible D gene is TRBD2 (6 bases). CDR1 and CDR2 from the germline V gene are SGDLS and YYNGEE. The V end lost 2 bases, the J end lost 0 bases, and 9 bases lay between the germline ends. The CDR3 is 15 residues long. CDR3 loop: CASSVRGNSYNEQFF. The CDR3 DNA follows: TGTGCCAGCAGCGTTCGCGGGAACTCCTACAATGAGCAGTTCTTC.

The rearrangement joins TRBV19 to TRBJ2-2, with TRBD1 matching 9 bases. This CDR3 is built from 15 residues. CDR1 is LNHDA and CDR2 is SQIVND in the germline V gene (reference sequence). Losses at the gene ends were 10 bases for V and 7 bases for J; bases not matched to a gene: 13. CDR3 coding DNA: TGTGCCACCAAGGGACAGGGTGGATATTTCGGGGAGCTGTTTTTT. Translated, it gives CATKGQGGYFGELFF.

The chain is built from TRBV11-1 and TRBJ1-1; 8 nucleotides align to TRBD1. J lost 4 bases, V lost 5 bases, and 3 bases had no gene match. The CDR3 has 13 residues. Per the germline V gene, CDR1 is SGHAT and CDR2 is FQDESV (reference sequence). The CDR3 sequence is CASSVGQGTEAFF. The CDR3 DNA sequence: TGTGCCAGCAGCGTCGGACAGGGCACTGAAGCTTTCTTT.

The chain links TRBV6-5 to TRBJ1-2; D is uncertain. This CDR3 comprises 15 residues. The germline V gene encodes CDR1 MNHEY and CDR2 SVGAGI. Trimming took 7 bases from V and 4 from J, leaving 19 bases between them. The CDR3, as DNA: TGTGCCAGCATCGACTCCGGATGGGTTCTCTATGGCTACACCTTC. It specifies CASIDSGWVLYGYTF.

This chain joins TRBV19 and TRBJ1-5; D perhaps matches TRBD1 (6 bases). The CDR3 totals 15 residues. With 7 bases removed from V and 1 base from J, the gap between germline ends came to 14 bases. Per germline, CDR1 LNHDA and CDR2 SQIVND (reference sequence). The CDR3 region is CASIPQGMSNQPQHF. The CDR3 nucleotides read TGTGCCAGTATTCCCCAGGGGATGAGCAATCAGCCCCAGCATTTT.

This rearrangement joins TRBV4-1 to TRBJ2-3; 13 nucleotides line up with TRBD2. CDR3 length: 17 residues. Per germline, CDR1 MGHRA and CDR2 YSYEKL. V shed 4 bases, J shed 1 base, and the junction held 5 bases outside the gene matches. The CDR3 reads CASSRRLAGGGTDTQYF. CDR3 nucleotide sequence: TGCGCCAGCAGCCGACGACTAGCGGGAGGTGGCACAGATACGCAGTATTTT.

The chain joins TRBV18 to TRBJ2-1; 7 nucleotides line up with TRBD2. This CDR3 comprises 16 residues. In germline, CDR1 is KGHSH, CDR2 LQKENI. J gave up 1 base and V 1 base, and 4 bases lay outside the gene matches. The CDR3 region has the DNA TGTGCCAGCTCACCACGCGGGAGAGGATCCTACAATGAGCAGTTCTTC. It yields the protein CASSPRGRGSYNEQFF.

This chain uses TRBV3-1 (or the pseudogene TRBV3-2) with TRBJ1-4, with D possibly being TRBD1 (5 bases). The CDR3 totals 16 residues. Germline values: CDR1 LGHDT, CDR2 YNNKEL (reference sequence). Between the trimmed V and J ends, which lost 5 bases and 0 bases, there was a span of 13 bases. CDR3 region: CASSGTGPATNEKLFF. CDR3 DNA sequence: TGTGCCAGCAGCGGTACAGGACCTGCAACTAATGAAAAACTGTTTTTT.